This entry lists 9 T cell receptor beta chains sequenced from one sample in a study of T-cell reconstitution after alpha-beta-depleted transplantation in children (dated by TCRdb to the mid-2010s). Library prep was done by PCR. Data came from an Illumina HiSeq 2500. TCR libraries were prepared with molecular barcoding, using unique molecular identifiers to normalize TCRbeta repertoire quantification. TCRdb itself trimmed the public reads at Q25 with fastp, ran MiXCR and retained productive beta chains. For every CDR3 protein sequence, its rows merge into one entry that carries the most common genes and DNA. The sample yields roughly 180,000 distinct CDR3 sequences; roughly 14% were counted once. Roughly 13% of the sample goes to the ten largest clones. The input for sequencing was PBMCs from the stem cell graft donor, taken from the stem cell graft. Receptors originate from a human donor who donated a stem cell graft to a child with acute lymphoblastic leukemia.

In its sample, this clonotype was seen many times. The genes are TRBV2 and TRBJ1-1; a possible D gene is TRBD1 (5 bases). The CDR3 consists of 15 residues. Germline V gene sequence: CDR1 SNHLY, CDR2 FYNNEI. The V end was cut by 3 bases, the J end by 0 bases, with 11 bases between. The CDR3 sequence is CASSDKGNMNTEAFF. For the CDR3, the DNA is TGTGCCAGCAGTGATAAGGGGAATATGAACACTGAAGCTTTCTTT.

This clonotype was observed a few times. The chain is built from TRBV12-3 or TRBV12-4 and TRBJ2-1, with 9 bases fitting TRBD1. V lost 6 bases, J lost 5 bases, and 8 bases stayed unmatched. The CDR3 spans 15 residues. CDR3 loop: CASSRTTGGHNEQFF. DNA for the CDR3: TGTGCCAGCAGCCGAACGACAGGGGGGCACAATGAGCAGTTCTTC.

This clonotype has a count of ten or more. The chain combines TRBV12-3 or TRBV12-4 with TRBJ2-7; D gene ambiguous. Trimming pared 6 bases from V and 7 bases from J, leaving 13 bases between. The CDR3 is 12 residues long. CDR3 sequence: CASRGTGREQYF. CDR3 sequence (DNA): TGTGCCAGCAGGGGAACCGGTAGAGAGCAGTACTTC.

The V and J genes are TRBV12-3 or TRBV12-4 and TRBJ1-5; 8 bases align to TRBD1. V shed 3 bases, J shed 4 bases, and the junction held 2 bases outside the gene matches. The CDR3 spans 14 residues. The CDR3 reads CASSLGQVNQPQHF. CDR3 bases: TGTGCCAGCAGTTTGGGACAGGTTAATCAGCCCCAGCATTTT.

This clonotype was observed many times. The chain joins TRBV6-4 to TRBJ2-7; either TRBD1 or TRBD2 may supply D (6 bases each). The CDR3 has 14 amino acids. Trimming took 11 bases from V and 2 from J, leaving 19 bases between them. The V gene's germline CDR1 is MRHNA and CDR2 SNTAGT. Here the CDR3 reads CASIGPGAPYEQYF. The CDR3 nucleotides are TGTGCCTCAATAGGTCCGGGGGCTCCCTACGAGCAGTACTTC.

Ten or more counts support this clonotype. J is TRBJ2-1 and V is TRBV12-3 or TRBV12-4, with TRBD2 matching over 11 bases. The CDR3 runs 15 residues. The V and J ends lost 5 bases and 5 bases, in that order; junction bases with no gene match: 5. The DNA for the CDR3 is TGTGCCAGCAGTCTTAGCGGGAGGGCCAACAATGAGCAGTTCTTC. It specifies CASSLSGRANNEQFF.

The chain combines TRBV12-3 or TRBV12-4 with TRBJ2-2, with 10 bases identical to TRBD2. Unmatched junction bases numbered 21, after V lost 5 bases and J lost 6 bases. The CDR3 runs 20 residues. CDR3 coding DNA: TGTGCCAGCAGTCATACCGACTCTATTCTAGCGGGAGATGACGCCGGGGAGCTGTTTTTT. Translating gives CASSHTDSILAGDDAGELFF.

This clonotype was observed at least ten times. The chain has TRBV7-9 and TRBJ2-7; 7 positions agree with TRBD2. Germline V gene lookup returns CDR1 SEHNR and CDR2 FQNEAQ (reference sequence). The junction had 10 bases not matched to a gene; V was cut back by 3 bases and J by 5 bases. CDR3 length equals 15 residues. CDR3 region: CASSFREAPRNEQYF. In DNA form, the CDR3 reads TGTGCCAGCAGCTTCCGGGAGGCACCCAGGAACGAGCAGTACTTC.

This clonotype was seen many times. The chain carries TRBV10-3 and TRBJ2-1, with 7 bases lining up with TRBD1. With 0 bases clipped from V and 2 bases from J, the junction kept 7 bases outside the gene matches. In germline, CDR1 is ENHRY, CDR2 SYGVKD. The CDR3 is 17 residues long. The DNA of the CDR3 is TGTGCCATCAGTGAGTCGGGTGGGGGACAGACCTACAATGAGCAGTTCTTC. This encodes CAISESGGGQTYNEQFF.